One and the same sample provided the 5 T cell receptor beta chains below, sequenced in a study of type 1 regulatory T cells. The antigens of these receptors remain unknown. MiXCR, applied by TCRdb to the reads, yields one record per CDR3 protein. The top ten clones hold approximately 14% of a sample with 20,000 to 25,000 distinct CDR3 sequences, 72% of them seen once. Input material: cultured T cells, either the whole culture or a sorted T cell fraction (not recorded which). The subset is: Tr1-enriched cell product generated in vitro against host alloantigens. The receptor set was obtained from a human donor in good health.

This sequence joins TRBV19 and TRBJ1-2, with TRBD1 matching over 9 bases. V shed 4 bases, J shed 8 bases, and the junction held 8 bases outside the gene matches. This CDR3 is 14 amino acids long. Germline-derived CDR1 and CDR2 are LNHDA and SQIVND (reference sequence). The CDR3 nucleotides are TGTGCCAGTAGTACCGGGACAGGGTTTGGCGGCTACACCTTC. It codes for CASSTGTGFGGYTF.

J is TRBJ2-1 and V is TRBV2; D is ambiguous. This CDR3 region has 14 residues. Germline V gene sequence: CDR1 SNHLY, CDR2 FYNNEI. Trimming stripped 3 bases from V and 3 bases from J, with 9 bases between. In DNA form, the CDR3 reads TGTGCCAGCAGTGAGGCCAGATTCTACAATGAGCAGTTCTTC. Amino acids: CASSEARFYNEQFF.

This clonotype has a handful of counts. The gene calls are TRBV20-1 and TRBJ2-1, with a weak D call TRBD2 (8 bases). This CDR3 has 14 amino acids. CDR1 and CDR2 (germline): DFQATT, SNEGSKA (reference sequence). The V and J ends lost 6 bases and 4 bases respectively, with 16 bases between them. The CDR3 is CSAQGGLGYNEQFF. Here the CDR3 DNA reads TGCAGTGCCCAGGGGGGACTAGGTTACAATGAGCAGTTCTTC.

The chain uses TRBV30 and TRBJ1-1; D is perhaps TRBD1 (5 bases). CDR1 and CDR2 from the germline V gene are GTSNPN and SVGIG (reference sequence). Trimming pared 0 bases from V and 1 base from J, leaving 9 bases between. The CDR3 is 14 amino acids. CDR3 region: CAWSVRGPNTEAFF. The CDR3 DNA is TGTGCCTGGAGTGTAAGGGGCCCGAACACTGAAGCTTTCTTT.

This clonotype was counted a few times. This chain uses TRBV5-5 with TRBJ2-7; D might be TRBD1 (6 bases). The V end was cut by 7 bases, the J end by 4 bases, with 21 bases between. The CDR3 is 15 amino acids. Per the germline V gene, CDR1 is SGHKS and CDR2 is YYEKEE (reference sequence). The CDR3 DNA sequence: TGTGCCAGCGGACATAGAGGACAGAGTAAATACGAGCAGTACTTC. This codes for CASGHRGQSKYEQYF.